This TCR beta chain was profiled in a study of cytomegalovirus exposure and HLA in healthy donors. The PCR made use of 60 Vbeta and 13 Jbeta primers. The repertoire was sequenced with immunoSEQ multiplex PCR; TCRdb's copy has only in-frame clones and lacks some. Of more than 95,000 clones listed, roughly 80% were seen once; the top ten hold about 6%. The CDR3 sequence is 16 residues long. Trimming took 6 bases from V and 0 from J, leaving 12 bases between them. The germline V gene has CDR1 MNHEY and CDR2 SMNVEV (reference sequence). Study-level points and caveats: Links to common viral pathogens appeared, in a later analysis, for several of the most significant clusters.

As regards this clone: Its antigen is as yet unknown.

V usage is TRBV27 and J usage is TRBJ2-6; D possibly corresponds to TRBD2 (5 bases). The TCR originated in a woman in her forties in good health and CMV-seronegative. The sample consisted of PBMCs. CDR3 amino acids: CASSPGWGSGANVLTF. The CDR3 bases are TGTGCCAGCAGCCCGGGATGGGGCTCTGGGGCCAACGTCCTGACTTTC.